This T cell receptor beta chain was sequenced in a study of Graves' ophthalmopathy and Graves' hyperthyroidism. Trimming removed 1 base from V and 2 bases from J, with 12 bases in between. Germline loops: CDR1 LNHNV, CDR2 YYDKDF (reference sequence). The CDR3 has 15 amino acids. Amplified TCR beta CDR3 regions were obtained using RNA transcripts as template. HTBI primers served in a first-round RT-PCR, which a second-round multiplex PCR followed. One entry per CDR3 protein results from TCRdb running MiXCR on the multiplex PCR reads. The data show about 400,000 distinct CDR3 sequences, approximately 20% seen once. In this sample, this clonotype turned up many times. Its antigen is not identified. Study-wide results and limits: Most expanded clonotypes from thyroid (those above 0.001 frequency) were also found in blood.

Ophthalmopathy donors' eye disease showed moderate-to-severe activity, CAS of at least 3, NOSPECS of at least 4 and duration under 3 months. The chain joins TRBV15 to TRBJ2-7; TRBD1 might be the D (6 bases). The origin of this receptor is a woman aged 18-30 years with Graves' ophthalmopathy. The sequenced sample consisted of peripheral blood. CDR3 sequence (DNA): TGTGCCACCAGCAGAGGAGGACAGTTCCCCTACGAGCAGTACTTC. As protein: CATSRGGQFPYEQYF.